Ten or more counts support the clone carrying this T cell receptor (beta chain). The sequenced patients had an expansion of CD8+CD57+ cells seen by flow cytometry. The blood sampling took place in patients who had so far received no therapy. This specimen comes from a study of CD8+CD57+ T cells in acquired aplastic anemia. Overall study context: CD4+ and CD8+ cells, once sorted, gave DNA averaging roughly 3.2 ug.

Trimming at V came to 6 bases and at J to 2 bases, leaving 4 bases not matched to a gene. This CDR3 is built from 13 residues. CDR3 and TCR beta VDJ profiling relied on a genomic DNA template. From the reads, TCRdb called clonotypes with MiXCR, one entry per CDR3 protein. The profile shows roughly 160,000 distinct CDR3 sequences, around 48% of them singletons. The source of this sequence is a human donor with aplastic anemia. The gene calls are TRBV12-3 or TRBV12-4 and TRBJ2-7; 7 positions match TRBD1. Sequences were obtained from sorted CD4+, CD8+, or CD8+CD57+ T cells (not recorded which) from PBMCs. For the CDR3, the DNA is TGTGCCAGCAGACGGGACAGAACCTACGAGCAGTACTTC. Encoded protein: CASRRDRTYEQYF.